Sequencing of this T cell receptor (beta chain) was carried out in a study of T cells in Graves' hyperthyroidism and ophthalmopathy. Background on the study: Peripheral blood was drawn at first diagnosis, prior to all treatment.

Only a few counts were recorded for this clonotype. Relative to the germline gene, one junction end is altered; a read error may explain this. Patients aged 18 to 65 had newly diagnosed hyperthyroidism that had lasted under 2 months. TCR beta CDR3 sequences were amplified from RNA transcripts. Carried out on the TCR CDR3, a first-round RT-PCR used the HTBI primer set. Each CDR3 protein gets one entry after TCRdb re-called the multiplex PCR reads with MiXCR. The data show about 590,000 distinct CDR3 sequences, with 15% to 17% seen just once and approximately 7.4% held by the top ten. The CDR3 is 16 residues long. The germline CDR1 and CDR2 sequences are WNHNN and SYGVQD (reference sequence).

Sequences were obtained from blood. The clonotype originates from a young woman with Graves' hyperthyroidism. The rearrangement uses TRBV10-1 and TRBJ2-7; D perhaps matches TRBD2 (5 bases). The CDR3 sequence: CASSESWGAPSDEQYF. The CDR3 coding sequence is TGCGCCAGCAGTGAGTCATGGGGAGCGCCCTCCGACGAGCAGTACTTC.